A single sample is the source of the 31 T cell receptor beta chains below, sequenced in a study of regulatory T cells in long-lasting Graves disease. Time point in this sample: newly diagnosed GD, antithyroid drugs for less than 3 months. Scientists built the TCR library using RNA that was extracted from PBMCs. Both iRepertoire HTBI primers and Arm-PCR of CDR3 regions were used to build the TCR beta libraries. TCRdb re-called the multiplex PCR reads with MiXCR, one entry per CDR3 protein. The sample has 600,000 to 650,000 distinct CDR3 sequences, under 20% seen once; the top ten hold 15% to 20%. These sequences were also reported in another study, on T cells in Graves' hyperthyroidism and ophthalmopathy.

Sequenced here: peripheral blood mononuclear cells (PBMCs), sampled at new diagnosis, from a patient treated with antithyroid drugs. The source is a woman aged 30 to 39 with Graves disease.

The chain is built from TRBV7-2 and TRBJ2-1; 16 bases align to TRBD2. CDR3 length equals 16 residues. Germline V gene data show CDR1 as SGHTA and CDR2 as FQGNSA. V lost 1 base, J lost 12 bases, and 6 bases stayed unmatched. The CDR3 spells CASSLGGTSGRVGQFF. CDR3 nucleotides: TGTGCCAGCAGCTTAGGGGGGACTAGCGGGAGGGTAGGGCAGTTCTTC.

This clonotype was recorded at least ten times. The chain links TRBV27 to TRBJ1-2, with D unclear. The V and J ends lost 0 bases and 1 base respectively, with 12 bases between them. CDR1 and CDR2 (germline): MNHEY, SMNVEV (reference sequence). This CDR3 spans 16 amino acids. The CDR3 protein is CASSLSRAPRNYGYTF. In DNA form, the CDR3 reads TGTGCCAGCAGTTTATCGAGGGCCCCCCGTAACTATGGCTACACCTTC.

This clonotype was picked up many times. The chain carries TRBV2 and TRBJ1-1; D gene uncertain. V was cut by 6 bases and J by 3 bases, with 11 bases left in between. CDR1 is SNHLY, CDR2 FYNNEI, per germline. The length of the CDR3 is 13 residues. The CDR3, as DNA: TGTGCCAGCAGCTGGACGGAGGACACTGAAGCTTTCTTT. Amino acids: CASSWTEDTEAFF.

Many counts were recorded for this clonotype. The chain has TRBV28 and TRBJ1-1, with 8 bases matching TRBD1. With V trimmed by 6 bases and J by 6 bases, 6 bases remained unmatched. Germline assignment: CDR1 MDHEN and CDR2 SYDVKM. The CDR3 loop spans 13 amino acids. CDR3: CASRDRVIPEAFF. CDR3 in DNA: TGTGCCAGCAGGGACAGGGTCATCCCTGAAGCTTTCTTT.

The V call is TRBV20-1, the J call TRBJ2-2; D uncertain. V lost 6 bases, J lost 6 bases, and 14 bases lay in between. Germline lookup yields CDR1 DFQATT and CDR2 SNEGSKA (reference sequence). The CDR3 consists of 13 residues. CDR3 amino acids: CSAFSYSAGELFF. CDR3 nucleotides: TGCAGTGCGTTTTCGTATTCGGCCGGGGAGCTGTTTTTT.

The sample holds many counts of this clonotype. CDR3 DNA: TGTGCCAGCAGTTTCGGCTCAGGGGTCTATGGCTACACCTTC. Protein: CASSFGSGVYGYTF. The chain joins TRBV12-3 or TRBV12-4 to TRBJ1-2; D possibly corresponds to TRBD1 (6 bases). Trimming removed 3 bases at V and 4 bases at J, with 12 bases between. The length of the CDR3 is 14 residues.

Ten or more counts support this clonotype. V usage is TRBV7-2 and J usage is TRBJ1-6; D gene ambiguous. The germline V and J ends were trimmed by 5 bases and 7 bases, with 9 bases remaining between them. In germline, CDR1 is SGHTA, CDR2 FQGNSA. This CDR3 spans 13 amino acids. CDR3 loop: CASSLTTNSPLHF. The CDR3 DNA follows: TGTGCCAGCAGCCTCACTACAAATTCACCCCTCCACTTT. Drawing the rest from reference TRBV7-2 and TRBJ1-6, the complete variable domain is GAGVSQSPSNKVTEKGKDVELRCDPISGHTALYWYRQSLGQGLEFLIYFQGNSAPDKSGLPSDRFSAERTGGSVSTLTIQRTQQEDSAVYLCASSLTTNSPLHFGNGTRLTVT.

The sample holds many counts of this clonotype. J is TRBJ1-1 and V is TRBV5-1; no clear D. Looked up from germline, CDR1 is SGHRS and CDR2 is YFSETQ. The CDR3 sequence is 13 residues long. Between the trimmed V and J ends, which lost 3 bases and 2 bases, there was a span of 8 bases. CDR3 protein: CASSSTANTEAFF. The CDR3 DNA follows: TGCGCCAGCAGCTCTACAGCTAACACTGAAGCTTTCTTT.

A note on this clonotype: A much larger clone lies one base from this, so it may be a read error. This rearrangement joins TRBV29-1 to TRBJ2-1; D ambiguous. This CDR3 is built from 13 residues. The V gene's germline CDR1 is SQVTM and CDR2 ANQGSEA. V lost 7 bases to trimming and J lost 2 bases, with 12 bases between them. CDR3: CSAEGSAYNEQFF. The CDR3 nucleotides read TGCAGCGCCGAAGGGTCGGCCTACAATGAGCAGTTCTTC.

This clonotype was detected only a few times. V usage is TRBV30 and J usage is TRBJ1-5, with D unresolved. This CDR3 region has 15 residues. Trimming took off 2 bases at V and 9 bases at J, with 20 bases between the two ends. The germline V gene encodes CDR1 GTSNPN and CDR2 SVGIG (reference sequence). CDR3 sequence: CAWSSPVSLRGPQHF. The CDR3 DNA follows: TGTGCCTGGAGTTCCCCGGTGAGCCTGCGGGGGCCCCAGCATTTT.

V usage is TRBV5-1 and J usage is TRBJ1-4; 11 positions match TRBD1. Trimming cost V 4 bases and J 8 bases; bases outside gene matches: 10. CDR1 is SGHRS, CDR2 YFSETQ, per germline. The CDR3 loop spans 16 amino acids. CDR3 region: CASSPPSGTGGEKLFF. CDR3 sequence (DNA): TGCGCCAGCAGCCCTCCCTCCGGGACAGGGGGGGAAAAACTGTTTTTT.

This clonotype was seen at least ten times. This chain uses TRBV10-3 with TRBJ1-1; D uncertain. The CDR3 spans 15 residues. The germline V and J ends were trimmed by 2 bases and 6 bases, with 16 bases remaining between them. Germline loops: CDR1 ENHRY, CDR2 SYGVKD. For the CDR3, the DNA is TGTGCCATCAGTGAGGGTAAAGGCCCTGGGGCTGAAGCTTTCTTT. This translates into CAISEGKGPGAEAFF.

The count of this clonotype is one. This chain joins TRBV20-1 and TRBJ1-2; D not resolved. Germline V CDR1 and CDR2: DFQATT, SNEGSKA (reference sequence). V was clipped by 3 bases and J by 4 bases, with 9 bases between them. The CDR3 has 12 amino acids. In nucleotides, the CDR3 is TGCAGTGCTAGCTCAGAAGGCTATGGCTACACCTTC. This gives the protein CSASSEGYGYTF.

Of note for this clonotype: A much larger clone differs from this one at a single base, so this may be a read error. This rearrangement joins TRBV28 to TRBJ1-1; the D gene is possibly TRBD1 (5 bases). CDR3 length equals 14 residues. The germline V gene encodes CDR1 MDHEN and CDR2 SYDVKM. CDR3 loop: CASRLWQGGTEAFF. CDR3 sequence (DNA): TGTGCCAGCCGTTTATGGCAGGGAGGCACTGAAGCTTTCTTT. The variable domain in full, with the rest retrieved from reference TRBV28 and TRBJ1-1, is DVKVTQSSRYLVKRTGEKVFLECVQDMDHENMFWYRQDPGLGLRLIYFSYDVKMKEKGDIPEGYSVSREKKERFSLILESASTNQTSMYLCASRLWQGGTEAFFGQGTRLTVV.

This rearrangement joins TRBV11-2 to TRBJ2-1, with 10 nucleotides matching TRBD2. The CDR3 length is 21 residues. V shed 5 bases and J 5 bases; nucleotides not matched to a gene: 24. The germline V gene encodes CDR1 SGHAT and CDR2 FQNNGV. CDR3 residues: CASSRQAGLAGDTTFDNEQFF. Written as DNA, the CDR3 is TGTGCCAGCAGCCGTCAGGCCGGGCTAGCGGGAGATACAACTTTTGACAATGAGCAGTTCTTC.

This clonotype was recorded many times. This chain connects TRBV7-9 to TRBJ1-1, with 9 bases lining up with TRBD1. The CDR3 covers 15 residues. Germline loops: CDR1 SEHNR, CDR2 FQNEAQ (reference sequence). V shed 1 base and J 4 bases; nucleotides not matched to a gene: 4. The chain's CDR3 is CASSLDGTGITEAFF. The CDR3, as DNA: TGTGCCAGCAGCTTAGATGGGACAGGGATCACTGAAGCTTTCTTT.

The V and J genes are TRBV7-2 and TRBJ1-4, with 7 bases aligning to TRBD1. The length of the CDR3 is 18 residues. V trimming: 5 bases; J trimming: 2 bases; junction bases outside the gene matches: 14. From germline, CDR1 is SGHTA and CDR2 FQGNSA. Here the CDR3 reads CASSTGQRMGWTNEKLFF. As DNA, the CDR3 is TGTGCCAGCAGCACGGGACAGCGTATGGGATGGACTAATGAAAAACTGTTTTTT.

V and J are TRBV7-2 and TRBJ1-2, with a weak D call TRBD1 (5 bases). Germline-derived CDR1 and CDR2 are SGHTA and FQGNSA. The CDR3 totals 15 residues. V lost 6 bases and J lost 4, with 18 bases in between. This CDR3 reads CASSPFPGRAYGYTF. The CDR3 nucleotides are TGTGCCAGCAGTCCTTTTCCGGGGCGCGCCTATGGCTACACCTTC.

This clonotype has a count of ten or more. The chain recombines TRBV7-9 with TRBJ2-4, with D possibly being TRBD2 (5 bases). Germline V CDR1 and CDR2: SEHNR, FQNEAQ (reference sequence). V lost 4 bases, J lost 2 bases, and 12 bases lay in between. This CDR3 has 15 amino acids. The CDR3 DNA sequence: TGTGCCAGCAGCTCCGGCCGGGAAACCAAAAACATTCAGTACTTC. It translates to CASSSGRETKNIQYF.

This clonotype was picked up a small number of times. CDR3 in amino acids: CASSQGLSGWAQHF. The CDR3 DNA reads TGTGCCAGCAGCCAAGGATTATCCGGTTGGGCCCAGCATTTT. The V and J genes are TRBV3-1 and TRBJ1-5; unclear D gene. V was shortened by 1 base and J by 11 bases, with 15 bases between the two germline ends. The CDR3 sequence is 14 residues long. Germline CDR1 is LGHDT and CDR2 is YNNKEL (reference sequence). The full variable domain, in which reference TRBV3-1 and TRBJ1-5 provide the parts outside the CDR3, is DTAVSQTPKYLVTQMGNDKSIKCEQNLGHDTMYWYKQDSKKFLKIMFSYNNKELIINETVPNRFSPKSPDKAHLNLHINSLELGDSAVYFCASSQGLSGWAQHFGDGTRLSIL.

CDR3 nucleotide sequence: TGTGCCAGCAACTTCCTCCCACGACAGGGAACTGAAGCTTTCTTT. Protein: CASNFLPRQGTEAFF. The gene calls are TRBV6-1 and TRBJ1-1; 7 bases line up with TRBD1. This CDR3 is 15 amino acids long. V lost 7 bases to trimming and J lost 5 bases; unmatched junction nucleotides: 13. Germline V gene data show CDR1 as MNHNS and CDR2 as SASEGT.

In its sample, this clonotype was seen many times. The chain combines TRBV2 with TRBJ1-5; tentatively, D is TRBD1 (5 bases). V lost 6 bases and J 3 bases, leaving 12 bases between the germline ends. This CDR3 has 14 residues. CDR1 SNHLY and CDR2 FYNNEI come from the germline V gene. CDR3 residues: CASRLETDNQPQHF. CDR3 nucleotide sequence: TGTGCCAGCAGGCTAGAGACAGACAATCAGCCCCAGCATTTT.

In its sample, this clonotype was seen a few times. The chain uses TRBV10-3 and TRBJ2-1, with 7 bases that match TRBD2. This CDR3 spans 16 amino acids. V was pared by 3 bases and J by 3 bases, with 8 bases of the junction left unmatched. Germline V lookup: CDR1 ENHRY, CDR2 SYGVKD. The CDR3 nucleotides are TGTGCCATCAGTGATGGAAGCGGGATGGACTACAATGAGCAGTTCTTC. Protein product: CAISDGSGMDYNEQFF.

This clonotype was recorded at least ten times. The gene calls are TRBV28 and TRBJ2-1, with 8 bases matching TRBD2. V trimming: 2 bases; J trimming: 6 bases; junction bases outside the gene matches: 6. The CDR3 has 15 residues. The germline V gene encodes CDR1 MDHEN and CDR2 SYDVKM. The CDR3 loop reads CASSLLSGSANEQFF. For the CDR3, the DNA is TGTGCCAGCAGTTTACTGAGCGGGAGTGCCAATGAGCAGTTCTTC.

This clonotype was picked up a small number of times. The CDR3 coding sequence is TGTGCCAGCAGCTTGTCGGGGACGACCTACTACGAGCAGTACTTC. Amino acid sequence: CASSLSGTTYYEQYF. The chain links TRBV7-2 to TRBJ2-7, with D perhaps being TRBD1 or TRBD2 (5 bases each). CDR3 length equals 15 residues. Trimming pared 3 bases from V and 3 bases from J, leaving 15 bases between. CDR1 is SGHTA and CDR2 is FQGNSA in the germline V gene.

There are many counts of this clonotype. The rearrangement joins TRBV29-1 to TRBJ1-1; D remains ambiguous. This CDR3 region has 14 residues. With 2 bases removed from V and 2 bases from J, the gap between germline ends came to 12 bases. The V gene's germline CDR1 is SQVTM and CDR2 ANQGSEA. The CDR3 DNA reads TGCAGCGTTGAAAAAGGCGGCAGCAACACTGAAGCTTTCTTT. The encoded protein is CSVEKGGSNTEAFF. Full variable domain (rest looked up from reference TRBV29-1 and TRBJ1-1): SAVISQKPSRDICQRGTSLTIQCQVDSQVTMMFWYRQQPGQSLTLIATANQGSEATYESGFVIDKFPISRPNLTFSTLTVSNMSPEDSSIYLCSVEKGGSNTEAFFGQGTRLTVV.

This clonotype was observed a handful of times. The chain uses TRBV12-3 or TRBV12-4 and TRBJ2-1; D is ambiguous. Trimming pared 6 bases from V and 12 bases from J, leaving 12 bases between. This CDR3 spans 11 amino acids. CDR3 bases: TGTGCCAGCAGCCAGATTTCTGGGCAGTTCTTC. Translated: CASSQISGQFF.

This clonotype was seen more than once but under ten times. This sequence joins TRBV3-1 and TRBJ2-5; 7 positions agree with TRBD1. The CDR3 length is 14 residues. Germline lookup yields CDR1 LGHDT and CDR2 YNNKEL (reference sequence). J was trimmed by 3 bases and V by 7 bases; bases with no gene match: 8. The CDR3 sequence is CASNYRGTKETQYF. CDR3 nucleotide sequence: TGTGCCAGCAACTACAGGGGAACGAAAGAGACCCAGTACTTC.

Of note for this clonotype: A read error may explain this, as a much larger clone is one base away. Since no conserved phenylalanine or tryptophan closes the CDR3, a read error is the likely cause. The CDR3 sequence: CASSQEVKQYL. The CDR3 coding sequence is TGTGCCAGCAGCCAAGAAGTAAAGCAGTACCTC. The chain joins TRBV3-1 to TRBJ2-7; D gene unclear. Germline values: CDR1 LGHDT, CDR2 YNNKEL (reference sequence). CDR3 length: 11 residues. V dropped 0 bases and J dropped 8 bases, with 5 bases sitting between them.

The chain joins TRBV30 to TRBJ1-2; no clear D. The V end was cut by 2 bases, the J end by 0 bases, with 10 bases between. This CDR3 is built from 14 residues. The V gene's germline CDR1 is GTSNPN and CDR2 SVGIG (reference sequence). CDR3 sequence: CAWSSLTANYGYTF. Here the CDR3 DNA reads TGTGCCTGGAGTTCCCTTACAGCTAACTATGGCTACACCTTC.

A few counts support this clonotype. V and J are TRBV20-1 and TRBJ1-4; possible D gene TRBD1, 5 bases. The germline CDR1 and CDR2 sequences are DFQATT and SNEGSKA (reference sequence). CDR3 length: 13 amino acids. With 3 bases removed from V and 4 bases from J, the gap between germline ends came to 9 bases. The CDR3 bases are TGCAGTGCTAGGGACATCGGTAATGAAAAACTGTTTTTT. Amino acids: CSARDIGNEKLFF.